The rows below give T cell receptor beta chains drawn from one sample of a study of a mutant IDH1 vaccine in newly diagnosed glioma. Data came from immunoSEQ multiplex PCR; TCRdb stores just in-frame clones and leaves some out. The sample consists of about 46,000 clones, roughly 85% of them appearing once. The source material was PBMCs, sampled from a glioma patient treated with radiotherapy, temozolomide or both. The source is a middle-aged man with glioma. The CDR3 runs from the conserved cysteine through the conserved F or W.

j_call | v_call | cdr3_length | cdr3_aa
TRBJ2-3 | TRBV6-5 | 15 | CASSELAGGADTQYF
TRBJ1-4 | TRBV7-9 | 15 | CASRAAAGAREKLFF
TRBJ2-7 | TRBV9 | 15 | CASSVVGTGGREQYF
TRBJ2-1 | TRBV6-5 | 14 | CATTGAGGLNEQFF
TRBJ1-2 | TRBV4-1 | 15 | CASSQASGEYYGYTF
TRBJ2-3 | TRBV5-4 | 18 | CASSLDRGRPASTDTQYF
TRBJ2-3 | TRBV9 | 13 | CASSAGYTDTQYF
TRBJ2-3 | TRBV28 | 15 | CASSFGPESTDTQYF
TRBJ1-1 | TRBV6-4 | 14 | CASSPSTVNTEAFF
TRBJ1-2 | TRBV7-2 | 12 | CASSPPWGGYTF
TRBJ2-7 | TRBV29-1 | 13 | CSAADRVSSEQYF
TRBJ1-4 | TRBV18 | 14 | CASSYGRGSEKLFF
TRBJ2-1 | TRBV4-2 | 13 | CASSYKGGNEQFF
TRBJ2-7 | TRBV7-9 | 12 | CASSLDVYEQYF
TRBJ2-5 | TRBV5-6 | 12 | CASSLSVQTQYF
TRBJ1-1 | TRBV19 | 13 | CASLTGGLTEAFF
TRBJ1-1 | TRBV9 | 15 | CASSPSGTGNTEAFF
TRBJ2-2 | TRBV7-8 | 14 | CASSTQGTTGELFF
TRBJ2-5 | TRBV5-5 | 15 | CASSFGTGLPETQYF
TRBJ2-7 | TRBV28 | 11 | CASSVFYEQYF
TRBJ2-5 | TRBV4-1 | 16 | CASSQEPHGGVGTQYF
TRBJ1-1 | TRBV7-3 | 13 | CASSLRANTEAFF
TRBJ1-4 | TRBV18 | 19 | CASSPPTTGPYATNEKLFF
TRBJ2-3 | TRBV7-9 | 13 | CASSRSGTDTQYF
TRBJ2-1 | TRBV28 | 15 | CASSPGTGVYNEQFF
TRBJ2-1 | TRBV15 | 14 | CATSLQGTYNEQFF
TRBJ2-1 | TRBV5-6 | 13 | CASSPGEYNEQFF
TRBJ1-3 | TRBV4-2 | 14 | CASSPRLAGNTIYF
TRBJ2-1 | TRBV19 | 15 | CASSMVAVGYNEQFF
TRBJ2-4 | TRBV18 | 16 | CASSPDTGVAKNIQYF
TRBJ2-1 | TRBV6-5 | 15 | CASSPQGKRGNEQFF
TRBJ2-4 | TRBV19 | 15 | CASSIGRGAMYIQYF
TRBJ2-5 | TRBV9 | 15 | CASSVEGDRQETQYF
TRBJ1-2 | TRBV7-9 | 15 | CASSTYGRQLGGYTF
TRBJ2-1 | TRBV9 | 17 | CASSVGPGLAGVYEQFF
TRBJ2-1 | TRBV5-1 | 13 | CASSIGPYNEQFF
TRBJ1-4 | TRBV19 | 16 | CASSRTRVSTNEKLFF
TRBJ1-5 | TRBV18 | 13 | CASSPGRDQPQHF
TRBJ2-7 | TRBV18 | 14 | CASSLQQDIYEQYF
TRBJ2-7 | TRBV10-3 | 13 | CAISVQGTYEQYF
TRBJ2-5 | TRBV25-1 | 15 | CASSELDGGGRTQYF
TRBJ2-7 | TRBV9 | 13 | CASSFTGDHEQYF